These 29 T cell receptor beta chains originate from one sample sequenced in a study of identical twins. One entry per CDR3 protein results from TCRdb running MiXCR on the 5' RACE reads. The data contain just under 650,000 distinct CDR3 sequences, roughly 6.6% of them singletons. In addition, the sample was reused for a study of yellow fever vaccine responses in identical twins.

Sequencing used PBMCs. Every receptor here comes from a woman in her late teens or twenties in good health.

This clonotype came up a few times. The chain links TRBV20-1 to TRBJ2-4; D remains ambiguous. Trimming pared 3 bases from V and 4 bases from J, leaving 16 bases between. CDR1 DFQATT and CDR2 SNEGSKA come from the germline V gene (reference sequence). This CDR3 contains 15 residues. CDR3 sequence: CSARLPPVGKNIQYF. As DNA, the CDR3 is TGCAGTGCTAGGTTACCGCCTGTTGGGAAAAACATTCAGTACTTC.

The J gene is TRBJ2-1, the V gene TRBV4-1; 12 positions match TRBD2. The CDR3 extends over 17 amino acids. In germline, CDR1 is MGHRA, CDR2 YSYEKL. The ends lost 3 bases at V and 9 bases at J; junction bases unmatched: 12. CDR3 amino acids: CASSHEAPSGGAFEQFF. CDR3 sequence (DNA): TGCGCCAGCAGCCACGAGGCCCCTAGCGGGGGGGCCTTTGAGCAGTTCTTC.

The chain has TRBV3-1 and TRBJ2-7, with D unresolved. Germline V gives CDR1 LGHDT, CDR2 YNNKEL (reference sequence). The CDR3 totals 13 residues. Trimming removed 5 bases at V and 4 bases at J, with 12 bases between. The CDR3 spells CASSDASRYEQYF. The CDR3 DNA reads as TGTGCCAGCAGCGATGCCTCACGGTACGAGCAGTACTTC.

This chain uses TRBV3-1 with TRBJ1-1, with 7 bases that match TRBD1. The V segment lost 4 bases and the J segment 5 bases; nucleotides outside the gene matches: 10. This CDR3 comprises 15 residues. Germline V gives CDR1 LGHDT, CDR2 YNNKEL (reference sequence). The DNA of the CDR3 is TGTGCCAGCAGCCCAACGGGACAGTGGGGGACTGAAGCTTTCTTT. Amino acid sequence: CASSPTGQWGTEAFF.

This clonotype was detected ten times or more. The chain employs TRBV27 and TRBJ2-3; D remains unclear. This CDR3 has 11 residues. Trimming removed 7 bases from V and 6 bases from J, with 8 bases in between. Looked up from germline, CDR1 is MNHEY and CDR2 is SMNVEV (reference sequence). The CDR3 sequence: CASTTSDTQYF. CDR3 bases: TGTGCCAGCACCACCTCCGATACGCAGTATTTT.

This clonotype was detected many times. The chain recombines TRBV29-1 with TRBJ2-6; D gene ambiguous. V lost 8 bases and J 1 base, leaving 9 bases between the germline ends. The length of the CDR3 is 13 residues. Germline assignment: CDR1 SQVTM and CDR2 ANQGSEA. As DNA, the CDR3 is TGCAGCCTGAAGGAGTCTGGGGCCAACGTCCTGACTTTC. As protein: CSLKESGANVLTF.

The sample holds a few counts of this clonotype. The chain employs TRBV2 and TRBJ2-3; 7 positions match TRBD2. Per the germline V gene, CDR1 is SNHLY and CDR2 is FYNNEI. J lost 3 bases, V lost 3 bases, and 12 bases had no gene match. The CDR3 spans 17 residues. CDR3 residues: CASSDSRWEGHTDTQYF. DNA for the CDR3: TGTGCCAGCAGTGACAGTAGGTGGGAGGGCCATACAGATACGCAGTATTTT.

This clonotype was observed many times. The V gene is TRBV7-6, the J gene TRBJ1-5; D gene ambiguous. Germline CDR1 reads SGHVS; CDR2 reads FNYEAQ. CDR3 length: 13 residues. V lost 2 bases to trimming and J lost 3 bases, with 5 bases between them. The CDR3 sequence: CASSLNNNQPQHF. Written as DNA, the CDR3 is TGTGCCAGCAGCTTAAATAACAATCAGCCCCAGCATTTT.

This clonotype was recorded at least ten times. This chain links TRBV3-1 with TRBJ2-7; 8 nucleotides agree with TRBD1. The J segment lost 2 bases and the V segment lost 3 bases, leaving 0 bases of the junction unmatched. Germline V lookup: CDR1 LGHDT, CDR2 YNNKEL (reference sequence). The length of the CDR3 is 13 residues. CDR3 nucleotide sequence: TGTGCCAGCAGCCAGGACAGGGCCTACGAGCAGTACTTC. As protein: CASSQDRAYEQYF.

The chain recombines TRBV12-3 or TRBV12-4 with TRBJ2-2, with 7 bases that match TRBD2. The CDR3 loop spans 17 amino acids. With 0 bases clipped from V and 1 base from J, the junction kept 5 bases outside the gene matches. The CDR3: CASSLALLAENTGELFF. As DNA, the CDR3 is TGTGCCAGCAGTTTAGCGCTTCTAGCGGAGAACACCGGGGAGCTGTTTTTT.

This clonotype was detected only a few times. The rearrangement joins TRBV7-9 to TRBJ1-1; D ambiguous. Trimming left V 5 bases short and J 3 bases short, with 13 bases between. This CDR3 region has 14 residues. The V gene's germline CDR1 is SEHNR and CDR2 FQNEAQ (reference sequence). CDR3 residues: CASSLKSVDTEAFF. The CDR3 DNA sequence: TGTGCCAGCAGCCTCAAGAGTGTCGACACTGAAGCTTTCTTT.

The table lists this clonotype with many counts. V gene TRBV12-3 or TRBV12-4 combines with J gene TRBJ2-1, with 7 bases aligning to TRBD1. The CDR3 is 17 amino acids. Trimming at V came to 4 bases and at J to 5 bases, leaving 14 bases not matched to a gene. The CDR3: CASSSGLWDRDHNEQFF. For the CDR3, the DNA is TGTGCCAGCAGTTCGGGCCTTTGGGACAGAGATCACAATGAGCAGTTCTTC.

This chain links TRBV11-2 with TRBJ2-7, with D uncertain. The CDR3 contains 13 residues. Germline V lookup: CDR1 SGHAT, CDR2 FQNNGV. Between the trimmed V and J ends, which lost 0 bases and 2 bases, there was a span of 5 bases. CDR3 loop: CASSLEGPYEQYV. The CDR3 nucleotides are TGTGCCAGCAGCTTAGAGGGCCCCTACGAGCAGTACGTC.

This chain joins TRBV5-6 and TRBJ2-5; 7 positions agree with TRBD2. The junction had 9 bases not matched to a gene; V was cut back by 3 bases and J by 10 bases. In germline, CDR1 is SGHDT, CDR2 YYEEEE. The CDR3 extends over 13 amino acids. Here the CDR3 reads CASSSGPGGVQYF. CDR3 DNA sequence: TGTGCCAGCAGCTCCGGGCCTGGGGGGGTCCAGTACTTC.

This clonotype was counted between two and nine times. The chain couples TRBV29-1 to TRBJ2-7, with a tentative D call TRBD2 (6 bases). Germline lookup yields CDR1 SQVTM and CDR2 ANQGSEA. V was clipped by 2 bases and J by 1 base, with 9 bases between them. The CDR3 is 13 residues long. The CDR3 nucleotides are TGCAGCGTTGAATTGGAGGGTTCCTACGAGCAGTACTTC. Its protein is CSVELEGSYEQYF.

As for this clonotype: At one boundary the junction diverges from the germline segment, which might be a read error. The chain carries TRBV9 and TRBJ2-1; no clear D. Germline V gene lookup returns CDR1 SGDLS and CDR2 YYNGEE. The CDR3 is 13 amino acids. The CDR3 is CVSSPYGDNEQFF. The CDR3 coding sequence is TGTGTCAGCAGCCCGTACGGTGACAATGAGCAGTTCTTC.

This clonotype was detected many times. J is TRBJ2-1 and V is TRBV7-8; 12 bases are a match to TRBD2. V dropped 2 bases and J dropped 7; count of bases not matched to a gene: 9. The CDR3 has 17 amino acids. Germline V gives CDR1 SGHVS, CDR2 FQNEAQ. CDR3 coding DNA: TGTGCCAGCAGCTTACTTGAGACTAGCGGGAGTGATAATGAGCAGTTCTTC. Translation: CASSLLETSGSDNEQFF.

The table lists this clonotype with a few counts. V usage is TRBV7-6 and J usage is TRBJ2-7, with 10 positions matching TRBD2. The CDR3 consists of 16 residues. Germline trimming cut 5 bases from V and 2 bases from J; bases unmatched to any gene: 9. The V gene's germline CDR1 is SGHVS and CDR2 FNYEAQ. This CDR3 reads CASSPLAGDSTYEQYF. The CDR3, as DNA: TGTGCCAGCAGCCCCCTAGCGGGAGATTCCACCTACGAGCAGTACTTC.

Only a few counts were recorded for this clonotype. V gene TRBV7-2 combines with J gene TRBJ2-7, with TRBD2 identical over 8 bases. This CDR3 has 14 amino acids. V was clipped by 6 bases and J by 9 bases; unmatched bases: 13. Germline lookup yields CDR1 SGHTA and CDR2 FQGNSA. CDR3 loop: CASSTGTRSFAQYF. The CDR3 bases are TGTGCCAGCAGTACCGGGACTAGATCCTTCGCGCAGTACTTC.

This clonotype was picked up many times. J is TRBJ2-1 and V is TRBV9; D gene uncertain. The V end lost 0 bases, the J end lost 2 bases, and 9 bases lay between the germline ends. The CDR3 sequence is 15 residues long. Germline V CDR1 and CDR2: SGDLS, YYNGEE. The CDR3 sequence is CASSVEVTPYNEQFF. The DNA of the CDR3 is TGTGCCAGCAGCGTAGAGGTGACACCCTACAATGAGCAGTTCTTC.

DNA of the CDR3: TGTGCCAGCTTCGGGACAGGGGGTAACGCAGATACGCAGTATTTT. This codes for CASFGTGGNADTQYF. The V gene is TRBV6-1, the J gene TRBJ2-3; 11 bases match TRBD1. The V and J ends lost 8 bases and 4 bases, in that order; junction bases with no gene match: 8. Germline CDR1 and CDR2: MNHNS and SASEGT. There are 15 residues in the CDR3.

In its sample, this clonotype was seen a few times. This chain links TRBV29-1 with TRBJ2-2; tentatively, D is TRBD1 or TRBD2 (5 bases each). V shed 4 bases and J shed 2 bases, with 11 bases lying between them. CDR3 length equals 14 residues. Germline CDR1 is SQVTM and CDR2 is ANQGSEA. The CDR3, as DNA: TGCAGCGTTGTGGGACCACTAAACACCGGGGAGCTGTTTTTT. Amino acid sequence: CSVVGPLNTGELFF.

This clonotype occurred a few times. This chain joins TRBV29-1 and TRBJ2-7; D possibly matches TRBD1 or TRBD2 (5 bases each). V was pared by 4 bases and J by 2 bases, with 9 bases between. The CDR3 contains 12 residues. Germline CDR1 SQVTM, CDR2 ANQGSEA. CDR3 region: CSVVQGPYEQYF. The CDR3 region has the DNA TGCAGCGTTGTTCAGGGACCCTACGAGCAGTACTTC.

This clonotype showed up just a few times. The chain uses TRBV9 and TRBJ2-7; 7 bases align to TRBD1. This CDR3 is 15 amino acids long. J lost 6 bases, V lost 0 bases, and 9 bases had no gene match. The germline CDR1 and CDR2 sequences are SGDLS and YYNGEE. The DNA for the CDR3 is TGTGCCAGCAGCGTAGCTGGAGCAGGGGGACGCGAGCAGTACTTC. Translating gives CASSVAGAGGREQYF.

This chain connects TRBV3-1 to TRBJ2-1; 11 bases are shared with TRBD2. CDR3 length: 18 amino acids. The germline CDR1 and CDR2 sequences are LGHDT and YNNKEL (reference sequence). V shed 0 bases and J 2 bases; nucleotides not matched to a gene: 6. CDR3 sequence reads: CASSQETSGDPPYNEQFF. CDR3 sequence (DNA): TGTGCCAGCAGCCAAGAGACTAGCGGGGACCCCCCCTACAATGAGCAGTTCTTC.

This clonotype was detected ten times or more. This chain's CDR3 is CASSLFVLGSPGGNTEAFF. CDR3 DNA: TGTGCCAGCAGCTTATTTGTCTTGGGGTCACCTGGGGGGAACACTGAAGCTTTCTTT. V and J are TRBV11-1 and TRBJ1-1; the D gene is possibly TRBD1 (5 bases). The CDR3 consists of 19 residues. Germline loops: CDR1 SGHAT, CDR2 FQDESV (reference sequence). V was shortened by 2 bases and J by 1 base, with 23 bases between the two germline ends.

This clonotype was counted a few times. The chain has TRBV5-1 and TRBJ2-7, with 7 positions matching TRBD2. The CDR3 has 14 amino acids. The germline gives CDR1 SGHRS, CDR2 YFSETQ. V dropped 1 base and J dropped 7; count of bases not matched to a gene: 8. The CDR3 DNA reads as TGCGCCAGCAGCTTGTTTCACGGGGGAGGGGAGCAGTACTTC. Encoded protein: CASSLFHGGGEQYF. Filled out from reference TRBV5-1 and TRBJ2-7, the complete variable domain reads KAGVTQTPRYLIKTRGQQVTLSCSPISGHRSVSWYQQTPGQGLQFLFEYFSETQRNKGNFPGRFSGRQFSNSRSEMNVSTLELGDSALYLCASSLFHGGGEQYFGPGTRLTVT.

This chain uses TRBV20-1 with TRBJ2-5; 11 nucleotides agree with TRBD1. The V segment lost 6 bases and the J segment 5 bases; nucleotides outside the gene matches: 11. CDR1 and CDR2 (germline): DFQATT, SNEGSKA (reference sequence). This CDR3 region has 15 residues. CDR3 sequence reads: CSATTDRGLRETQYF. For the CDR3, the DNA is TGCAGTGCAACCACGGACAGGGGGCTGCGGGAGACCCAGTACTTC.

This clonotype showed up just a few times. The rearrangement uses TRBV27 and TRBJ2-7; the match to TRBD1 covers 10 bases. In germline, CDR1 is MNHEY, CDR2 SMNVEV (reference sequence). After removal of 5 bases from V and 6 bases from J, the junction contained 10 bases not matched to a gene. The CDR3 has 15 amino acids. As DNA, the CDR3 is TGTGCCAGCAGTCCCGGGACAGGGGCGTCCGGCGAGCAGTACTTC. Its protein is CASSPGTGASGEQYF.